Described below is a single TCR beta chain sequence and its context. Its antigen specificity is not known. No per-base quality is available; no much larger clone lies one base away. The CDR1 and CDR2 encoded by the germline V gene (reference sequence) are LNHDA and SQIVND. CDR3 length: 15 amino acids, cysteine to phenylalanine. The CDR3 DNA has 45 bases and is translated from base 1. V is clipped by 2 bases and J by 1 base, and the sequence between their germline boundaries is 12 bases long. This sample stems from a study of cytomegalovirus exposure and HLA in healthy donors (TCRdb year 2017). Broadly, across the study: According to an earlier analysis of 587 of the donors, about 179 million T cells yielded 100 million or so unique TCR beta sequences and approximately 300 Gb of sequence data. Approximately 300 gigabases of sequencing data and roughly 81 million unique TCR sequences made up an early release that covered approximately 620 HLA-typed donors. Of the roughly 400 genotyped donors, around 81% fell in the genetic ancestry cluster associated with self-reported Caucasian donors. The aim of the study was to test whether cataloging public T cell receptors could identify signatures of past pathogen exposure. The study used immunosequencing to profile the T cell repertoires of 600 to 850 subjects and linked those repertoires to cytomegalovirus serostatus. A separate validation cohort of roughly 130 different subjects was used in addition to the roughly 700-subject first cohort. To predict cytomegalovirus infection status, the study combined high-throughput TCR immunosequencing, statistical association of individual TCRs with disease status, and machine learning. In a later analysis, previously published TCR beta repertoires from fewer than 750 donors were re-analyzed and high-resolution HLA genotyping was added so that TCR occurrence patterns could be studied. In the later analysis, no new phenotypic data were used to find candidate immune exposures; instead, reliance was placed on TCR beta sequences and their occurrence across donors. In an earlier analysis of a few hundred of the donors, high-throughput TCR beta sequencing was used to judge whether each TCR beta V gene segment behaved as functional or pseudogenic. Alongside the repertoire data, information on donor age, sex, ethnicity and CMV serostatus was compiled. In a later genetic analysis, genome-wide SNP genotypes for about 65% of the 666 donors were used, and that subset was treated as a discovery cohort. All discovery cohort repertoires had been generated using a single sequencing platform. Both class I and class II loci were covered by HLA typing, at four-digit resolution. The number of typed donors differed by locus: about 620-640 for A, B, C, DRB1 and DQB1; some 540 for DQA1; about 600 for DPA1; and roughly 450 for DPB1. Several DR-DQ haplotypes were handled as single units for association and clustering because linkage in the cohort was strong. Across some 400 genotyped donors of the cohort, an average of approximately 240,000 unique TCR beta nucleotide sequences per donor were sequenced, and 15% to 20% of those sequences were non-productive.

The cohort comprised more than 550 healthy bone marrow donors. At the time of sampling, every cohort member was nominally healthy, though immune exposures that went unrecorded were likely present. The donor tested CMV seropositive, placing the donor among the 290 or so seropositive members of the cohort. Every donor gave a peripheral blood sample, and the peripheral blood mononuclear cells from that sample were used for TCR beta sequencing. Genomic DNA extraction from the blood cell samples was performed with the Qiagen DNeasy Blood Extraction Kit. Library construction relied on the immunoSEQ multiplex PCR assay. For the multiplex PCR, a mixture combining 60 forward primers for TCR Vbeta segments and 13 reverse primers for TCR Jbeta segments was used. Amplification of the CDR3 region of rearranged TCR beta genes was performed with a multiplex PCR assay on genomic DNA. The amplified TCR beta libraries were sequenced on the Illumina HiSeq System as 87-base-pair reads. On the authors' methods: In a later analysis, roughly 80 million unique TCR beta chains were counted across the roughly 670 repertoires, and roughly 11 million of these chains were shared by at least two donors. To remove PCR and sequencing errors, raw reads were error-corrected and collapsed into unique sequences using a nearest-neighbor algorithm that merged closely related sequences. CDR3 sequences were aligned to IMGT reference sequences to assign V, D and J gene segments. For a sequence to be retained, at least a six-nucleotide match to both a V gene segment and a J gene segment was required. Rearrangements were classified as productive when the CDR3 lacked stop codons and remained in frame with V and J, and all other rearrangements were classified as non-productive. Following IMGT convention, CDR3 was defined as the stretch from the second conserved V-encoded cysteine to the conserved J-encoded phenylalanine. The earlier analysis of 500 to 650 of the donors excluded any sequence lacking an unambiguous match to a single V gene segment. In an earlier analysis of a few hundred of the donors, V segments were called functional above 56.7% productive rearrangements and were called segregating when the between-donor standard deviation exceeded 5%. A statistical classification framework was built for diagnosing cytomegalovirus status from the catalog of TCR beta chain sequences. In a later analysis, TCR nucleotide sequences were compared against IMGT/GENE-DB human TR gene sequences so that V and J genes could be assigned. A later analysis assigned CDR3 sequences and most-parsimonious VDJ recombination scenarios with the TCRdist pipeline. In a later analysis, every TCR beta chain was defined by the combination of its CDR3 amino acid sequence and its V-gene family, and reads without a unique V-gene family were dropped. As a way to deal with suspected cross-contamination and a sequencing artifact, a later analysis dropped under 600 nucleotide sequences that were highly shared and had low generation probability. In a later analysis, a clonal expansion index for each public chain was calculated from normalized within-repertoire ranks of inferred template counts. In a later analysis, generation probabilities were computed using a VDJ recombination model fitted to out-of-frame rearrangements, and the results were checked against IGoR. In a later analysis, TCR-TCR, TCR-HLA and TCR-CMV co-occurrence was scored with hypergeometric tests, and a repertoire-size bias correction was applied to TCR pairs. To estimate false discovery rates, a later analysis permuted the HLA or CMV assignments 20 times. In a later analysis, co-occurring TCRs were grouped using DBSCAN, with TCRdist sequence similarity added in when clustering inside HLA-allele-positive subsets. For co-occurrence clustering, repertoires with fewer than 30,000 or more than 120,000 public chains were excluded, along with several repertoires with anomalous nucleotide sharing. TCRdb re-hosts the immuneACCESS table, in-frame sequences only. Its copies lack some clones; in the studies checked, an unresolved V gene accounts for under half of them, and the cause for the rest is not known. Clone size and V and J calls were adopted from that table, with D and trimming inferred from the DNA. In this sample the table shows some 150,000 clones, 79% of which occur a single time. Under 8% of the sample comes from the top ten.

Summary of the overall study and its limitations: In a later analysis, HLA-associated TCR beta chains were found to be more clonally expanded and to have lower generation probabilities than equally common non-associated chains. Linkage disequilibrium might explain the correlated functional status among segregating V segments, but an unknown experimental factor could not be ruled out. Because some donors lacked HLA typing at each locus, the association tests relied only on the typed subset. According to a later analysis, most CMV-associated TCR beta chains appeared to be HLA-restricted, and the HLA associations seemed to be driven largely by CMV exposure. CMV serostatus was the only immune exposure information available for the cohort. In an earlier analysis of around 600 of the donors, most TCR beta V segments appeared in productive rearrangements about 87% or about 30% of the time, broadly matching IMGT annotations. In a later analysis, around 17,000 TCR beta sequences were associated with specific HLA alleles at a false discovery rate of 0.05. Most TCR sequences were seen in very few donors, while some public TCRs were found in many individuals. The sequencing pipeline was judged likely to have produced a cluster of highly shared sequence variants as a technical artifact. An association between a missense DCLRE1C variant and V-gene and J-gene trimming of TCR beta chains was found in a later genetic analysis and replicated in an independent cohort. The study listed around 160 TCR beta chains as associated with cytomegalovirus. The presence/absence analyses assumed that sequencing depth was roughly uniform across donors, and that assumption may not be true. In a later genetic analysis, fewer N-insertions in productive TCRs were reported among donors in an Asian-associated ancestry cluster than the 666-donor mean. This cohort had only TCR beta chains sequenced, and the lack of alpha or paired-chain data limited which features could be detected. The classifier was reported to diagnose cytomegalovirus status with high specificity and sensitivity in both the original and validation cohorts. Several of the top co-occurrence clusters appeared to be linked to parvovirus B19, influenza, CMV and Epstein-Barr virus, according to a later analysis. A further reported finding was that TCR beta sequences accurately predicted the HLA-A and HLA-B alleles for most subjects in the first cohort. Because counts were too low, roughly 16 rarely observed V segments, including chromosome 9 orphons, were left out of the earlier analysis of 500 to 650 of the donors. According to a later analysis, TCR association rates differed among HLA loci, with DRB1 alleles showing the most associated TCRs and HLA-C alleles showing the fewest. The authors suggested that the approach could potentially be generalized to other disease states and immunological phenotypes. In vitro tests confirmed that a few of the cytomegalovirus-associated TCR beta chains recognize cytomegalovirus antigens. When HLA alleles, especially DR and DQ, strongly co-occurred, attributing TCR associations to individual alleles was difficult. Because the 87-base-pair reads could not distinguish some IMGT-functional V segments, including TRBV6-2 and TRBV6-3, those segments were excluded.

The clonotype comes from a man aged 50 to 59 in good health and CMV-seropositive. The sample consisted of PBMCs. The rearranged chain carries TRBV19 and TRBJ2-7; TRBD2 is a possible D gene, resting on 6 matching bases. The DNA is TGTGCCAGTAGTATATTAGCGGAGTCTTCCTACGAGCAGTACTTC. This translates into CASSILAESSYEQYF.